The TCR beta chain described here comes from a study of blood T cells in healthy people across ages. Each donor gave 9.5 to 10 milliliters of peripheral blood. V lost 6 bases and J lost 1, with 13 bases in between. There are 15 residues in the CDR3. CDR1 and CDR2 from the germline V gene are MNHNS and SASEGT. Primed by a sample-barcoded 5' primer and a J-beta primer mix, a second PCR proceeded for roughly 7 to 12 cycles. TCRdb re-derived calls from the 5' RACE reads in MiXCR, one entry per CDR3 protein. In the table there are about 570,000 distinct CDR3 sequences, over 25% of which are singletons. This sample also appeared in a second study, on T cells of mothers and their children.

The rearrangement links TRBV6-1 to TRBJ2-1; a weak D match, TRBD2 (6 bases). The material sequenced was blood. This clonotype was obtained from a boy aged 2 to 10 in good health. The CDR3 sequence is CASRLRDPSYNEQFF. CDR3 nucleotides: TGTGCCAGCAGGTTGCGGGACCCGTCCTACAATGAGCAGTTCTTC.